The clone carrying this TCR beta chain was counted a single time. The entry originates in a study of blood T cell repertoires in COVID-19. Data came from immunoSEQ multiplex PCR; TCRdb stores just in-frame clones and leaves some out. In the table there are approximately 260,000 clones, approximately 88% of which are singletons. CDR1 is KGHSY, CDR2 FQNENV, per germline. V trimming: 6 bases; J trimming: 9 bases; junction bases outside the gene matches: 4. The CDR3 has 12 amino acids. Sequenced: peripheral blood. The origin of this receptor is a woman in her 70s with COVID-19, enrolled during active disease. The V gene is TRBV16, the J gene TRBJ2-1; 8 positions agree with TRBD1. The CDR3 loop is CASRRTGIEQFF. CDR3 nucleotide sequence: TGTGCCAGCAGACGGACAGGGATTGAGCAGTTCTTC.